This is a list of T cell receptor beta chains from one sample in a study of CD8 T cells in ankylosing spondylitis. A single record per CDR3 protein comes from TCRdb applying MiXCR to the 5' RACE reads. The top ten clones hold approximately 15% of a sample with 250,000 to 350,000 distinct CDR3 sequences, around 7.6% of them seen once. Input material: blood, either unsorted or a sorted T cell fraction (not recorded which). The receptors were sampled from a male donor with ankylosing spondylitis. CDR3s leave out the opening cysteine and the closing phenylalanine or tryptophan. Fields, in order: D gene, V gene, J gene, CDR3 protein. D genes are given only for firm matches.

D gene: .
V gene: TRBV7-9
J gene: TRBJ1-2
CDR3 protein: ASSLGPGST

D gene: .
V gene: TRBV10-3
J gene: TRBJ2-4
CDR3 protein: AISAREQNIQY

D gene: TRBD1
V gene: TRBV20-1
J gene: TRBJ1-4
CDR3 protein: SANPGQGWEKLF

D gene: .
V gene: TRBV11-2
J gene: TRBJ1-1
CDR3 protein: ASSFLGTEAF

D gene: TRBD2
V gene: TRBV28
J gene: TRBJ2-7
CDR3 protein: ASSLHTSGSTYEQY

D gene: TRBD1
V gene: TRBV7-2
J gene: TRBJ2-3
CDR3 protein: ASSGGQSPYSTDTQY

D gene: .
V gene: TRBV10-3
J gene: TRBJ1-1
CDR3 protein: AISESAGQPLGDTEAF

D gene: .
V gene: TRBV5-1
J gene: TRBJ2-7
CDR3 protein: ASSLFGQGFYEQY

D gene: TRBD2
V gene: TRBV4-3
J gene: TRBJ2-1
CDR3 protein: ASSQDWASGGNNEQF

D gene: TRBD1
V gene: TRBV19
J gene: TRBJ2-5
CDR3 protein: ASSIDRGGRETQY

D gene: .
V gene: TRBV20-1
J gene: TRBJ2-2
CDR3 protein: SARWQGRGELF

D gene: .
V gene: TRBV20-1
J gene: TRBJ2-5
CDR3 protein: SAQGRWQETQY

D gene: TRBD2
V gene: TRBV11-2
J gene: TRBJ2-1
CDR3 protein: ASSRAGTSGTNSYNEQF

D gene: TRBD1
V gene: TRBV18
J gene: TRBJ2-4
CDR3 protein: ASSQQTGAENIQY

D gene: TRBD2
V gene: TRBV5-1
J gene: TRBJ2-7
CDR3 protein: ASSLASLAGGYEQY

D gene: .
V gene: TRBV29-1
J gene: TRBJ1-2
CDR3 protein: SAPGEGGYT

D gene: .
V gene: TRBV12-3/TRBV12-4
J gene: TRBJ2-1
CDR3 protein: ASSSIMQGWSYNEQF

D gene: TRBD2
V gene: TRBV15
J gene: TRBJ2-1
CDR3 protein: ATSTSGSRYNEQF

D gene: .
V gene: TRBV20-1
J gene: TRBJ1-6
CDR3 protein: SARGGVRNNSPLH

D gene: .
V gene: TRBV5-1
J gene: TRBJ2-7
CDR3 protein: ASVPSDGYEQY

D gene: .
V gene: TRBV4-1
J gene: TRBJ2-3
CDR3 protein: ASSQDTSQGRVTDTQY

D gene: TRBD2
V gene: TRBV9
J gene: TRBJ2-1
CDR3 protein: ASSVWTSGENEQF

D gene: .
V gene: TRBV20-1
J gene: TRBJ1-1
CDR3 protein: SARPLQDWMRAF

D gene: .
V gene: TRBV24-1
J gene: TRBJ1-5
CDR3 protein: ATSDGLSNQPQH

D gene: TRBD1
V gene: TRBV29-1
J gene: TRBJ1-1
CDR3 protein: SVRQGRGTEAF

D gene: TRBD2
V gene: TRBV13
J gene: TRBJ2-1
CDR3 protein: ASSRTSGSREDEQF

D gene: .
V gene: TRBV29-1
J gene: TRBJ2-6
CDR3 protein: SVRAGAGANVLT